This T cell receptor beta chain was found in a study of blood T cell repertoires in COVID-19. Whole-study context: COVID-19 samples collected from the United States, Italy and Spain covered acute and convalescent phases. T cells, B-cell-depleted T cells, or PBMCs supplied cDNA or gDNA.

Authors' methods: How many nucleated cells were present was estimated from reference gene primer amplification. Assay: immunoSEQ multiplex PCR; the TCRdb copy retains only in-frame clones and omits some. V, J and clone size were drawn from that table, and D and trimming were deduced from the DNA. This sample has roughly 180,000 clones, with around 77% found just once. Sequenced material: peripheral blood. The sequence was collected from a man aged 55 to 69 with active or convalescent COVID-19.

Here the CDR3 DNA reads TGTGCCAGCAGTGCTGGGACAAACCAAGAGACCCAGTACTTC. It encodes CASSAGTNQETQYF. The gene calls are TRBV2 and TRBJ2-5, with D possibly matching TRBD1 (6 bases). The V end was cut by 4 bases, the J end by 0 bases, with 9 bases between. The CDR3 has 14 residues. The germline V gene has CDR1 SNHLY and CDR2 FYNNEI.